Listed here are 9 T cell receptor beta chains from one sample, sequenced in a study of CD8+CD57+ T cells in acquired aplastic anemia. Only patients with CD8+CD57+ cell expansion on flow cytometry were chosen for sequencing. Genomic DNA was employed as the template in profiling TCR beta VDJ and CDR3. In TCRdb, the reads were re-called with MiXCR into one record per CDR3 protein. The sample consists of approximately 250,000 distinct CDR3 sequences, approximately 86% of them appearing once. Sequences were obtained from sorted CD4+, CD8+, or CD8+CD57+ T cells (not recorded which) from PBMCs. The source of these receptors is a human donor with aplastic anemia.

This chain joins TRBV20-1 and TRBJ1-2; D may be TRBD1 (6 bases). V dropped 2 bases and J dropped 4 bases, with 29 bases sitting between them. Per the germline V gene, CDR1 is DFQATT and CDR2 is SNEGSKA (reference sequence). This CDR3 has 19 amino acids. The CDR3 loop is CSARPTSRDMQGSPYGYTF. The CDR3 nucleotides read TGCAGTGCTAGACCCACCAGCAGAGATATGCAGGGGTCCCCCTATGGCTACACCTTC.

As to this clonotype: A read error may produce the germline difference seen at one junction end. The rearrangement uses TRBV7-8 and TRBJ2-7, with 7 bases matching TRBD2. The CDR3 consists of 14 residues. Germline V CDR1 and CDR2: SGHVS, FQNEAQ. The CDR3 DNA reads TGTGCCAGCAGCTTGTCCGGGGAGGGCTACGGTCAATCTTTC. Amino acid sequence: CASSLSGEGYGQSF.

The rearrangement joins TRBV13 to TRBJ2-2; D perhaps matches TRBD1 (6 bases). Germline CDR1 is PRHDT and CDR2 is FYEKMQ (reference sequence). V lost 4 bases and J 1 base, leaving 16 bases between the germline ends. The CDR3 has 17 residues. For the CDR3, the DNA is TGTGCCAGCAGCTCAAACAGGGCCGAAGTGAACACCGGGGAGCTGTTTTTT. The encoded protein is CASSSNRAEVNTGELFF.

This clonotype was observed a few times. This chain links TRBV7-9 with TRBJ1-1, with a possible D match to TRBD1 (5 bases). Trimming took off 5 bases at V and 1 base at J, with 8 bases between the two ends. This CDR3 region has 13 residues. Germline CDR1 and CDR2: SEHNR and FQNEAQ (reference sequence). DNA of the CDR3: TGTGCCAGCAGCGATGGGACGAACACTGAAGCTTTCTTT. Its protein is CASSDGTNTEAFF.

About this clonotype: This CDR3 fails to terminate in the conserved phenylalanine or tryptophan, so it likely reflects a read error. The chain joins TRBV2 to TRBJ2-5; D assignment may be TRBD1 or TRBD2 (6 bases each). The end of the DNA is better explained by TRBJ2-1, so the J call may be wrong. Germline lookup yields CDR1 SNHLY and CDR2 FYNNEI. CDR3 length: 14 residues. In nucleotides, the CDR3 is TGTGCCAGCAGTGGAGGGGGGATGCAAGAGCAGCAGTTCGTC. It codes for CASSGGGMQEQQFV.

The V gene is TRBV7-9, the J gene TRBJ2-1; weak D call: TRBD2 (6 bases). Trimming cost V 1 base and J 13 bases, with 23 bases left between them. The CDR3 covers 16 residues. CDR1 SEHNR and CDR2 FQNEAQ come from the germline V gene (reference sequence). The CDR3 coding sequence is TGTGCCAGCAGCTTAGAGGGAAGCGACGGGAGCAACGTCCAGTTCTTC. Its translation: CASSLEGSDGSNVQFF.

This rearrangement joins TRBV7-6 to TRBJ2-1, with D tentatively TRBD2 (6 bases). V was shortened by 7 bases and J by 13 bases, with 29 bases between the two germline ends. This CDR3 region has 16 residues. The germline V gene has CDR1 SGHVS and CDR2 FNYEAQ. CDR3 amino acids: CASTLRRVPSSDNQFF. CDR3 bases: TGTGCCAGCACCCTACGGAGGGTCCCCTCGAGCGATAACCAGTTCTTC.

The chain employs TRBV29-1 and TRBJ2-7; D possibly uses TRBD1 or TRBD2 (5 bases each). Germline lookup yields CDR1 SQVTM and CDR2 ANQGSEA. The V end was cut by 6 bases, the J end by 0 bases, with 15 bases between. The CDR3 runs 14 residues. The chain's CDR3 is CSVLGEGRSYEQYV. The CDR3 nucleotides are TGCAGCGTGCTTGGAGAGGGGCGCTCCTACGAGCAGTACGTC.

The chain links TRBV7-6 to TRBJ2-1, with a tentative D call TRBD2 (6 bases). Trimming took off 5 bases at V and 8 bases at J, with 22 bases between the two ends. Looked up from germline, CDR1 is SGHVS and CDR2 is FNYEAQ. The CDR3 sequence is 16 residues long. In nucleotides, the CDR3 is TGTGCCAGCAGCACCAAAAGAGGCGGAGGGAGCGATGAGCAGTTCTTC. This sequence encodes CASSTKRGGGSDEQFF.